The next 7 T cell receptor beta chains were all read from a single sample in a study of vaccination and CD4 T cells after COVID-19. Once obtained from cultured CD4+ T cells, the DNA was sequenced using the Oncomine TCR Beta short-read assay. Each CDR3 protein is one row after TCRdb ran MiXCR on the PCR reads. The sample contains 6,400 or so distinct CDR3 sequences, 51% of which appear only once. Which antigens these TCRs recognize remains unknown. Treatment described: 10-day PBMC culture with coronavirus spike peptide pools or control peptides (ViraFEST assay). During the years 2011-2018, before the COVID-19 pandemic, the unexposed donor's CD4+ T cells were collected. The sequenced sample was CD4+ T cells from blood, cultured in vitro. Receptors originate from a human donor in good health.

This sequence joins TRBV24-1 and TRBJ2-1; 15 positions agree with TRBD2. CDR3 length equals 18 residues. Germline CDR1 KGHDR, CDR2 SFDVKD. Trimming at V came to 2 bases and at J to 1 base, leaving 2 bases not matched to a gene. The CDR3 sequence is CATSDSGTSGGSYNEQFF. As DNA, the CDR3 is TGTGCCACCAGTGATTCTGGGACTAGCGGGGGGTCCTACAATGAGCAGTTCTTC.

The chain recombines TRBV20-1 with TRBJ2-3, with D possibly TRBD2 on 6 matching bases. Trimming took 2 bases from V and 4 from J, leaving 19 bases between them. The CDR3 runs to 16 residues. Per germline, CDR1 DFQATT and CDR2 SNEGSKA (reference sequence). CDR3 residues: CSARPALASVADTQYF. The CDR3 region has the DNA TGCAGTGCTAGACCCGCCTTAGCTAGCGTGGCAGATACGCAGTATTTT.

The chain couples TRBV6-1 to TRBJ2-1; the match to TRBD2 covers 11 bases. The V gene end was trimmed by 6 bases and the J gene end by 4 bases; junction bases not matched to a gene: 8. The CDR3 extends over 16 amino acids. In germline, CDR1 is MNHNS, CDR2 SASEGT. CDR3 sequence (DNA): TGTGCCAGCAGCGGATTTAGCGGGGGGGTGTACAATGAGCAGTTCTTC. Its translation is CASSGFSGGVYNEQFF.

The chain couples TRBV20-1 to TRBJ1-1; possible D gene TRBD1, 6 bases. This CDR3 is built from 16 residues. Germline V gene sequence: CDR1 DFQATT, CDR2 SNEGSKA (reference sequence). Trimming removed 0 bases from V and 4 bases from J, with 18 bases in between. The CDR3 region is CSARDPRQGSGTEAFF. The CDR3, as DNA: TGCAGTGCTAGAGATCCGAGGCAGGGGTCGGGCACTGAAGCTTTCTTT.

This clonotype turned up a few times. This sequence joins TRBV7-6 and TRBJ2-5; perhaps D is TRBD1 or TRBD2 (5 bases each). The CDR3 is 15 residues long. The V end was cut by 0 bases, the J end by 5 bases, with 13 bases between. The germline gives CDR1 SGHVS, CDR2 FNYEAQ. This CDR3 reads CASSLAAAGSETQYF. CDR3 bases: TGTGCCAGCAGCTTAGCCGCGGCAGGGAGTGAGACCCAGTACTTC.

This chain uses TRBV19 with TRBJ1-5, with 7 bases matching TRBD1. V was pared by 6 bases and J by 7 bases, with 9 bases of the junction left unmatched. The CDR3 is 14 amino acids. The germline V gene has CDR1 LNHDA and CDR2 SQIVND (reference sequence). In DNA form, the CDR3 reads TGTGCCAGTAGAGACAGGGAAGGGGGGCAGCCCCAGCATTTT. This translates into CASRDREGGQPQHF.

The chain carries TRBV28 and TRBJ1-2; the D is unclear. CDR1 and CDR2 from the germline V gene are MDHEN and SYDVKM. This CDR3 region has 14 residues. Trimming pared 2 bases from V and 7 bases from J, leaving 14 bases between. This CDR3 is CASSLNPGEVGYTF. DNA for the CDR3: TGTGCCAGCAGTTTAAACCCCGGGGAAGTTGGCTACACCTTC.